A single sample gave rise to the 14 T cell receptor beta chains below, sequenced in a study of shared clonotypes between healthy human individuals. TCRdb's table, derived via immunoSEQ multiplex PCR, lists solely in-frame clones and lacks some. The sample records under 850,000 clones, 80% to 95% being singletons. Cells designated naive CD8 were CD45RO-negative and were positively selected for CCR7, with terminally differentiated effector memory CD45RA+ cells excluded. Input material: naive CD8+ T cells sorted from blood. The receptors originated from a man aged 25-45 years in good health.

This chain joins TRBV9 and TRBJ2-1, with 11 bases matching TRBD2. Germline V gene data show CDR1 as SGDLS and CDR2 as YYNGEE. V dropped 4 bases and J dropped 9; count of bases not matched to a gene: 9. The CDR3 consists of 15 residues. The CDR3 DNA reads TGTGCCAGCAGCTCCGGTAGCGGGAGGGTGTTTGAGCAGTTCTTC. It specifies CASSSGSGRVFEQFF.

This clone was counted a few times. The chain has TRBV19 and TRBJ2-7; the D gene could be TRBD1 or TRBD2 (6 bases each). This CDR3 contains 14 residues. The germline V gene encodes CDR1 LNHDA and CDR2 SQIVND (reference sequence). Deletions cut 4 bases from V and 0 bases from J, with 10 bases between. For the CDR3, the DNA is TGTGCCAGTAGTAAACAGGGACTCTCCTACGAGCAGTACTTC. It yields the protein CASSKQGLSYEQYF. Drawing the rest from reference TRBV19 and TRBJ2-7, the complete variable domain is DGGITQSPKYLFRKEGQNVTLSCEQNLNHDAMYWYRQDPGQGLRLIYYSQIVNDFQKGDIAEGYSVSREKKESFPLTVTSAQKNPTAFYLCASSKQGLSYEQYFGPGTRLTVT.

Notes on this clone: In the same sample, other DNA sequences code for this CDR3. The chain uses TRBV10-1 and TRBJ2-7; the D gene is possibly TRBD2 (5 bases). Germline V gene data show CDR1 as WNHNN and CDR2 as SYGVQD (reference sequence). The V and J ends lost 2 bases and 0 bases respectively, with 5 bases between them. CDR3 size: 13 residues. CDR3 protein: CASSESGSYEQYF. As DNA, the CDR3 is TGCGCCAGCAGTGAGAGCGGCTCCTACGAGCAGTACTTC.

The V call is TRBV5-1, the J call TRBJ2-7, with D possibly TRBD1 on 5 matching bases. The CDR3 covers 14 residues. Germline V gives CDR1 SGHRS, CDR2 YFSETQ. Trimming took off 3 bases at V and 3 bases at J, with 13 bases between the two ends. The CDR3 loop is CASSSPDIFYEQYF. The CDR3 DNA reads TGCGCCAGCAGCTCCCCGGACATCTTCTACGAGCAGTACTTC.

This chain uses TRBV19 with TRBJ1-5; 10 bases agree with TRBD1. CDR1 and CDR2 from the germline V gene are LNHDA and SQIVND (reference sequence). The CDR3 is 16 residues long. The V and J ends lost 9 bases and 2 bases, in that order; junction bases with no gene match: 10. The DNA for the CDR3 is TGTGCCAGCGCCTACCGGACAGGGGGGGGCAATCAGCCCCAGCATTTT. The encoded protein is CASAYRTGGGNQPQHF. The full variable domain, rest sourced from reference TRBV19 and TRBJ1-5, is DGGITQSPKYLFRKEGQNVTLSCEQNLNHDAMYWYRQDPGQGLRLIYYSQIVNDFQKGDIAEGYSVSREKKESFPLTVTSAQKNPTAFYLCASAYRTGGGNQPQHFGDGTRLSIL.

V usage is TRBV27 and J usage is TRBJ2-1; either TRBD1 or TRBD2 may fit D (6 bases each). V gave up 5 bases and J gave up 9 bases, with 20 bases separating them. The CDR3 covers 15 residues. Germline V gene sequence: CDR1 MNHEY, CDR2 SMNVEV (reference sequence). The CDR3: CASSPLPGGTTEQFF. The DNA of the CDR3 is TGTGCCAGCAGTCCCCTCCCCGGGGGCACAACTGAGCAGTTCTTC.

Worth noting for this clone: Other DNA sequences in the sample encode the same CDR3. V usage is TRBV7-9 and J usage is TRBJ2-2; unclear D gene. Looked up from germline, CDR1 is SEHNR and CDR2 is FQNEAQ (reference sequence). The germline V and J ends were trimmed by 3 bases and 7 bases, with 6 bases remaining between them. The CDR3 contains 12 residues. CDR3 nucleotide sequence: TGTGCCAGCAGCTTCGGAAGCGGGGAGCTGTTTTTT. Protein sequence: CASSFGSGELFF.

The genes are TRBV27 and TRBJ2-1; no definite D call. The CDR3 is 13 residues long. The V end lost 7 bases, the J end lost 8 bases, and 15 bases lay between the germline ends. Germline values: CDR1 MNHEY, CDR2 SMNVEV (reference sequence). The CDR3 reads CASTTAPWDEQFF. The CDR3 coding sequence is TGTGCCAGCACGACCGCCCCTTGGGATGAGCAGTTCTTC.

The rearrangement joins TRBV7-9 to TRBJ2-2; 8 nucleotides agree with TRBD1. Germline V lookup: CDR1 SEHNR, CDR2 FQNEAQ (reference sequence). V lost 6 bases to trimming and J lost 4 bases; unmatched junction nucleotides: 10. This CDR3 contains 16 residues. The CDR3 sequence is CASSFTGTGITGELFF. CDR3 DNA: TGTGCCAGCAGTTTCACCGGGACAGGAATCACCGGGGAGCTGTTTTTT.

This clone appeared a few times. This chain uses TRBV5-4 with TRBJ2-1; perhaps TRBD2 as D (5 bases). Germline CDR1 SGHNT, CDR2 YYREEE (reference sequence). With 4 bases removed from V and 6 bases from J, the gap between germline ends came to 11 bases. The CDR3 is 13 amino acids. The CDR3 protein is CASSLLAFNEQFF. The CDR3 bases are TGTGCCAGCAGCCTTCTAGCCTTCAATGAGCAGTTCTTC.

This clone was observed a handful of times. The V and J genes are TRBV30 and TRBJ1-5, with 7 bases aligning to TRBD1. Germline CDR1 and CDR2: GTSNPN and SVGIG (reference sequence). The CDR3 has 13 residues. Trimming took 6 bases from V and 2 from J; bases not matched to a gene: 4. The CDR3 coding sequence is TGTGCCTGTTGGACAGGAGGCAATCAGCCCCAGCATTTT. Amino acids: CACWTGGNQPQHF.

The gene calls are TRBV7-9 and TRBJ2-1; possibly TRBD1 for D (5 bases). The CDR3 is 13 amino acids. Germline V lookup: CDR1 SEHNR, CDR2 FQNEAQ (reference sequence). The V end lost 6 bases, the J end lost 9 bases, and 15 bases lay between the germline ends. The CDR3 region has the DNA TGTGCCAGCAGTTCGGACACAGCGCTTGAGCAGTTCTTC. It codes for CASSSDTALEQFF.

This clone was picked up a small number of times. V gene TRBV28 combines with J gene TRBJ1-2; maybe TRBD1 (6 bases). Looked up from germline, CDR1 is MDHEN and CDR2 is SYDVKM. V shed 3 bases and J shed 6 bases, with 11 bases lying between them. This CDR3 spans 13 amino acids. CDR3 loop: CASSFNTGNGYTF. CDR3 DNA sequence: TGTGCCAGCAGTTTTAATACAGGGAATGGCTACACCTTC.

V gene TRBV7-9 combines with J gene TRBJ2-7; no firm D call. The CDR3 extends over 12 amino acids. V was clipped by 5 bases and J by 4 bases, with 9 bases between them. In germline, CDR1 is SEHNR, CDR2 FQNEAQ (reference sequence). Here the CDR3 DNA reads TGTGCCAGCAGCGCAGACCCTTACGAGCAGTACTTC. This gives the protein CASSADPYEQYF.